This T cell receptor beta chain was retrieved from a study of beta chain features in type 1 diabetes. Findings and limits, study-wide: TCRB CDR3s were moderately but significantly shorter in Type 1 diabetes patients in all four CD4+ subsets. When cDNA is sequenced, cells with high TCR expression could be over-represented.

The V segment lost 3 bases and the J segment 8 bases; nucleotides outside the gene matches: 3. Looked up from germline, CDR1 is MDHEN and CDR2 is SYDVKM. The CDR3 runs to 12 residues. Of the isolated RNA, all was reverse transcribed, and so the sequenced material was expressed TCRB transcripts. Sequenced by immunoSEQ multiplex PCR; TCRdb stores in-frame clones only, minus some. The profile shows hundreds of thousands of clones, roughly an eighth of them singletons. A remark on this clone: As yet, its antigen is unknown.

Source material: naive CD4+ T cells from blood. This rearrangement joins TRBV28 to TRBJ1-1, with 7 bases lining up with TRBD1. The receptor was isolated from a man between 25 and 39 years old with type 1 diabetes. As DNA, the CDR3 is TGTGCCAGCAGTTTGGGCAGGGGGGAAGCTTTCTTT. It encodes CASSLGRGEAFF.